The 10 T cell receptor beta chains presented below share a single source sample, sequenced in a study of T-cell memory formation after mild COVID-19. One entry per CDR3 protein, called by TCRdb with MiXCR from the 5' RACE reads. The sample carries some 180,000 distinct CDR3 sequences, 10% to 15% recorded once. Material: PBMCs or a T cell subset sorted from them (not recorded which). The receptors derive from a man between 18 and 35 years old who had mild COVID-19 (a few samples of this study predate the infection). Cell type and time point are not known.

This clonotype came up a few times. This chain connects TRBV4-2 to TRBJ2-7; D is perhaps TRBD2 (7 bases). This CDR3 has 14 amino acids. V was pared by 3 bases and J by 6 bases, with 15 bases between. Germline V CDR1 and CDR2: LGHNA, YNFKEQ. CDR3 residues: CASSHINREGEQYF. CDR3 nucleotide sequence: TGTGCCAGCAGCCACATTAACAGGGAGGGCGAGCAGTACTTC.

The chain couples TRBV5-1 to TRBJ2-5, with D possibly matching TRBD1 (6 bases). The CDR3 extends over 14 amino acids. Trimming took 2 bases from V and 1 from J, leaving 9 bases between them. Germline loops: CDR1 SGHRS, CDR2 YFSETQ. CDR3 loop: CASSFRQVQETQYF. DNA of the CDR3: TGCGCCAGCAGCTTCCGACAGGTCCAAGAGACCCAGTACTTC.

V usage is TRBV6-2 or TRBV6-3 and J usage is TRBJ1-4; tentative D call: TRBD1 (5 bases). Germline values: CDR1 MNHEY, CDR2 SVGEGT. The CDR3 length is 15 residues. V was cut by 7 bases and J by 8 bases, with 20 bases left in between. The DNA for the CDR3 is TGTGCCAGCACCCACGGGGGGACGCGTCGAGAAAAACTGTTTTTT. Translated: CASTHGGTRREKLFF.

The gene calls are TRBV5-1 and TRBJ2-3, with a weak D call TRBD2 (6 bases). Germline assignment: CDR1 SGHRS and CDR2 YFSETQ. CDR3 length: 16 residues. The V end lost 4 bases, the J end lost 1 base, and 16 bases lay between the germline ends. CDR3 coding DNA: TGCGCCAGCAGCCGCCCCAGGGAGGCGGGCACAGATACGCAGTATTTT. Translation: CASSRPREAGTDTQYF.

The chain uses TRBV10-3 and TRBJ2-7, with TRBD2 as a possible D gene (6 bases). This CDR3 region has 19 residues. The germline CDR1 and CDR2 sequences are ENHRY and SYGVKD. V was shortened by 0 bases and J by 3 bases, with 24 bases between the two germline ends. The CDR3, as DNA: TGTGCCATCAGTGAGTCGCTGGGACTTGGGGGAGGTAATCACTACGAGCAGTACGTC. Its protein is CAISESLGLGGGNHYEQYV.

V usage is TRBV5-1 and J usage is TRBJ2-1; no reliable D call. The V and J ends lost 0 bases and 8 bases respectively, with 15 bases between them. The CDR3 is 15 amino acids. Per the germline V gene, CDR1 is SGHRS and CDR2 is YFSETQ. In nucleotides, the CDR3 is TGCGCCAGCAGCTTGGGGTCCTCAACTGGGGATGAGCAGTTCTTC. Translation gives CASSLGSSTGDEQFF.

This chain links TRBV6-1 with TRBJ1-5, with 9 bases identical to TRBD1. The CDR3 spans 13 residues. The V and J ends lost 7 bases and 8 bases, in that order; junction bases with no gene match: 6. Looked up from germline, CDR1 is MNHNS and CDR2 is SASEGT. In nucleotides, the CDR3 is TGTGCCAGCAATCCGACAGGGGGGAAGCCCCAGCATTTT. Its translation: CASNPTGGKPQHF.

This chain links TRBV6-2 or TRBV6-3 with TRBJ2-7; D gene uncertain. The CDR3 has 14 residues. The germline V and J ends were trimmed by 5 bases and 0 bases, with 11 bases remaining between them. CDR1 MNHEY and CDR2 SVGEGT come from the germline V gene. CDR3 loop: CASSRRPSSYEQYV. For the CDR3, the DNA is TGTGCCAGCAGTCGGCGACCCAGCTCCTACGAGCAGTACGTC.

This clonotype was counted a few times. In nucleotides, the CDR3 is TGCGCCAGCAGCCACGACCTCCACACCATATATTTT. Its translation: CASSHDLHTIYF. The chain combines TRBV4-3 with TRBJ1-3; no clear D gene. Germline V gene sequence: CDR1 LGHNA, CDR2 YSLEER. The ends were cut back, 3 bases at V and 8 bases at J, with 8 bases in the middle. The CDR3 has 12 amino acids.

This clonotype was seen only a few times. The rearrangement links TRBV6-5 to TRBJ2-3; 9 bases are shared with TRBD2. The germline CDR1 and CDR2 sequences are MNHEY and SVGAGI. This CDR3 comprises 18 residues. Unmatched junction bases numbered 9, after V lost 0 bases and J lost 2 bases. The CDR3 region is CASSYSGRSGGYTDTQYF. The CDR3 coding sequence is TGTGCCAGCAGTTACTCGGGAAGGAGCGGGGGGTACACAGATACGCAGTATTTT.